The source of this T cell receptor beta chain is a study of T cell responses to AZD1222 COVID-19 vaccine. Produced via immunoSEQ multiplex PCR; TCRdb's table is partial and in-frame only. Among about 170,000 clones listed, approximately 95% were seen once. General observations from the study: Clonal diversity was possibly underestimated, and white British individuals and females predominated among donors.

Germline CDR1 reads SQVTM; CDR2 reads ANQGSEA. Between the trimmed V and J ends, which lost 5 bases and 6 bases, there was a span of 10 bases. There are 11 residues in the CDR3. This clone showed up just a few times. The antigen is not known. The receptor's source is an adult in good health. The sequenced sample was peripheral blood, obtained on day 0 of AZD1222 vaccination. This rearrangement joins TRBV29-1 to TRBJ1-2; possibly TRBD1 for D (6 bases). The chain's CDR3 is CSVTGNNGYTF. Written as DNA, the CDR3 is TGCAGCGTTACAGGGAATAATGGCTACACCTTC.